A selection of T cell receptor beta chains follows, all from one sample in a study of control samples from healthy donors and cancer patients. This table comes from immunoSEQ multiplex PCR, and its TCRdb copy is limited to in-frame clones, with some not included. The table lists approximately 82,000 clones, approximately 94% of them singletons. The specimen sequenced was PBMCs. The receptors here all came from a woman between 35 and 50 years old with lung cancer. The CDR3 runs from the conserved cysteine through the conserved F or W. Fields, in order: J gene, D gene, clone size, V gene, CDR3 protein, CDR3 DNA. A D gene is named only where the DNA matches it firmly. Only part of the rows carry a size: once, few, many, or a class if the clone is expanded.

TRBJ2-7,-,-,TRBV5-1,CASSLRQESYEQYF,TGCGCCAGCAGCTTACGACAGGAATCCTACGAGCAGTACTTC
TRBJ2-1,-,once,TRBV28,CASSLRVYNEQFF,TGTGCCAGCAGTTTGAGGGTTTACAATGAGCAGTTCTTC
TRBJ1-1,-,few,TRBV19,CASSILEGRAFF,TGTGCCAGTAGTATTTTGGAGGGGAGGGCTTTCTTT
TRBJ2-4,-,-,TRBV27,CASSSPLGKNIQYF,TGTGCCAGCAGTTCACCCCTCGGCAAAAACATTCAGTACTTC
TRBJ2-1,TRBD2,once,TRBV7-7,CASSPGLAGGYEQFF,TGTGCTAGCAGCCCGGGACTAGCGGGGGGGTATGAGCAGTTCTTC
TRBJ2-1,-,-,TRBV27,CASSPSGILDEQFF,TGTGCCAGCAGTCCGTCAGGGATTCTCGATGAGCAGTTCTTC
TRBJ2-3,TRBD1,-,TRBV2,CATKTGPDTDTQYF,TGTGCCACCAAGACAGGGCCGGACACAGATACGCAGTATTTT
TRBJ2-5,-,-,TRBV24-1,CATSPRGQNQETQYF,TGTGCCACCAGTCCCCGCGGGCAGAACCAAGAGACCCAGTACTTC
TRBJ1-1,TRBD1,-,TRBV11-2,CASSLDRQGAGSNTEAFF,TGTGCCAGCAGCTTAGATCGACAGGGGGCCGGGTCGAACACTGAAGCTTTCTTT
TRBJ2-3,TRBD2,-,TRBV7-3,CASSVDGTSIDTQYF,TGTGCCAGCAGCGTCGACGGGACTAGTATAGATACGCAGTATTTT
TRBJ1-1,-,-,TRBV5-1,CASSLVGHTNTEAFF,TGCGCCAGCAGCTTGGTTGGCCACACGAACACTGAAGCTTTCTTT
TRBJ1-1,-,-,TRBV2,CASSDRANTEAFF,TGTGCCAGCAGTGACAGAGCAAACACTGAAGCTTTCTTT
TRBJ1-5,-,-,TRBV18,CASSLTGLNQPQHF,TGTGCCAGCTCACTAACAGGTCTTAATCAGCCCCAGCATTTT
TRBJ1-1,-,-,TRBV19,CASSTHPQVENTEAFF,TGTGCCAGTAGTACTCACCCCCAGGTAGAGAACACTGAAGCTTTCTTT
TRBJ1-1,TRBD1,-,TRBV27,CASSPRQGTNTEAFF,TGTGCCAGCAGTCCCCGACAGGGAACGAACACTGAAGCTTTCTTT
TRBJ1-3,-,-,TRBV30,CAWGGRALSGNTIYF,TGTGCCTGGGGGGGACGGGCCCTCTCTGGAAACACCATATATTTT
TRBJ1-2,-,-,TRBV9,CASSVGGAQNYTF,TGTGCCAGCAGCGTAGGGGGGGCGCAGAACTACACCTTC
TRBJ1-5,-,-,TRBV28,CASSSLTRGSGQPQHF,TGTGCCAGCAGTTCCCTCACGAGGGGGTCTGGCCAGCCCCAGCATTTT
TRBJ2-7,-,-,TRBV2,CASSDSRFYEQYF,TGTGCCAGCAGTGATAGTCGGTTCTACGAGCAGTACTTC
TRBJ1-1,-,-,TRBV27,CASWNRAGNTEAFF,TGTGCCAGCTGGAACAGGGCTGGAAACACTGAAGCTTTCTTT
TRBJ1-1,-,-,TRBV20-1,CGASDAGAGNTEAFF,TGCGGTGCTAGTGATGCCGGGGCTGGGAACACTGAAGCTTTCTTT
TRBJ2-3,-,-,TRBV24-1,CATSDQLAPPDTQYF,TGTGCCACCAGTGACCAACTAGCTCCGCCGGATACGCAGTATTTT
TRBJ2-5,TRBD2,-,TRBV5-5,CASSPEWTSGPHAEETQYF,TGTGCCAGCAGCCCTGAGTGGACTAGCGGGCCCCACGCGGAAGAGACCCAGTACTTC